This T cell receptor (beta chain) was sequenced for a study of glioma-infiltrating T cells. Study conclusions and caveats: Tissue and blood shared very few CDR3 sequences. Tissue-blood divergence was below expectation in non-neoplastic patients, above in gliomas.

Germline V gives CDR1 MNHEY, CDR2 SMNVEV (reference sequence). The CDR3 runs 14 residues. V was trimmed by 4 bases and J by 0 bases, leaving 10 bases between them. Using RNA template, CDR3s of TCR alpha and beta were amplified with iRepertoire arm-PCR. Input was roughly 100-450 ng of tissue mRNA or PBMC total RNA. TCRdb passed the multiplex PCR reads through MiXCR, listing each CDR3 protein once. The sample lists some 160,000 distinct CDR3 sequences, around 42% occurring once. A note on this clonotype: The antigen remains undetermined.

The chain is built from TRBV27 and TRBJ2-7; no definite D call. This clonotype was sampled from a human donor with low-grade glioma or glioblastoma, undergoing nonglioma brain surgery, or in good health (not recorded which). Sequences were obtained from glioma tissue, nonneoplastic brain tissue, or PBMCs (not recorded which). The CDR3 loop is CASSSRRPSYEQYF. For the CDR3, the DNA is TGTGCCAGCAGTTCCAGAAGGCCCTCCTACGAGCAGTACTTC.